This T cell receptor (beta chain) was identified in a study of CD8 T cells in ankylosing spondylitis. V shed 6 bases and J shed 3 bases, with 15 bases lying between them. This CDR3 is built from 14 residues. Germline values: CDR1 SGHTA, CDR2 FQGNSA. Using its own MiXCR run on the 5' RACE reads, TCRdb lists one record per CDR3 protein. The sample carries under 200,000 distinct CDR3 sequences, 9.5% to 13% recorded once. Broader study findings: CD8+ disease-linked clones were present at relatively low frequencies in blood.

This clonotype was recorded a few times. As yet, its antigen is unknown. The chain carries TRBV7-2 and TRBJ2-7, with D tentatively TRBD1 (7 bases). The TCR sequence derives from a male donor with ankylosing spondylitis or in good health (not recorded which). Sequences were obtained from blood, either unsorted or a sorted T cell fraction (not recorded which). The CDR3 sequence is CASSTGQGGYEQYF. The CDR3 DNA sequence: TGTGCCAGCAGTACGGGGCAGGGGGGCTACGAGCAGTACTTC.